The sequence of this T cell receptor (beta chain) was determined in a study of a mutant IDH1 vaccine in newly diagnosed glioma. Study summary: Treated patients, averaging around 40 years, were approximately 60% male and about 38% female. Patients' prior therapy spanned radiotherapy, temozolomide, or both; most underwent both. The timing of visit V12 was week 35, and that of visit V13 was week 47.

Measured with immunoSEQ multiplex PCR; TCRdb has only the in-frame clones, and not every one. The sample includes about 60,000 clones, 80% to 90% of them seen just once. This clone showed up just a few times. The target antigen is unknown. Stated time point: week 35, safety follow-up. Each vaccine dose was 300 ug of mutant IDH1 20-mer peptide, with topical imiquimod. The CDR3 loop spans 12 amino acids. Deletions cut 7 bases from V and 6 bases from J, with 10 bases between. The germline gives CDR1 MDHEN, CDR2 SYDVKM. Material: PBMCs, obtained from a glioma patient whose treatment included an IDH1 peptide vaccine. The J gene is TRBJ1-5, the V gene TRBV28, with a weak D call TRBD1 (6 bases). The receptor was derived from a man younger than 40 with glioma. CDR3 sequence (DNA): TGTGCCAGCACCGGAGGGGGTCAGCCCCAGCATTTT. Translating gives CASTGGGQPQHF.